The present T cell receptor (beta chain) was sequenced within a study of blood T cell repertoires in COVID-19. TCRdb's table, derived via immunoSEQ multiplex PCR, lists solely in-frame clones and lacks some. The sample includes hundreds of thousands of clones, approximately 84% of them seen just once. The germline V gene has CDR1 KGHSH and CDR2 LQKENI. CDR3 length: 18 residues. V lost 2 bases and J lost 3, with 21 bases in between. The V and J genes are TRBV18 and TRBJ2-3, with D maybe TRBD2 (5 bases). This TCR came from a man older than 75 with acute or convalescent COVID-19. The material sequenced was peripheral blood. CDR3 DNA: TGTGCCAGCTCACCAAAGAAAGCGGCGGACGCTCTTACAGATACGCAGTATTTT. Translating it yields CASSPKKAADALTDTQYF.